The 29 T cell receptor beta chains below come from one sample, sequenced in a study of cytomegalovirus exposure and HLA in healthy donors. With 60 Vbeta and 13 Jbeta primers, the PCR was carried out. Assay used: immunoSEQ multiplex PCR; TCRdb lists only in-frame clones, some missing. This sample yields about 160,000 clones, of which around 72% are seen a single time; around 1.5% belongs to the top ten. Sequencing was done on a sample of PBMCs. Receptors were obtained from a man aged 18 to 29 in good health and CMV-seronegative.

This chain connects TRBV10-2 to TRBJ1-2; 7 bases are a match to TRBD1. CDR3 length equals 14 residues. The junction had 8 bases not matched to a gene; V was cut back by 3 bases and J by 7 bases. Germline V gene sequence: CDR1 WSHSY, CDR2 SAAADI. The CDR3 is CASSESTGWGGYTF. The DNA for the CDR3 is TGCGCCAGCAGTGAATCGACAGGGTGGGGTGGCTACACCTTC.

The chain has TRBV27 and TRBJ2-7; 9 nucleotides match TRBD2. This CDR3 is 13 amino acids long. V shed 7 bases and J 5 bases; nucleotides not matched to a gene: 6. Germline V gives CDR1 MNHEY, CDR2 SMNVEV (reference sequence). CDR3 protein: CASTFSGSDEQYF. The CDR3 nucleotides read TGTGCCAGCACCTTTAGCGGGAGTGACGAGCAGTACTTC.

This clone was observed a handful of times. This chain links TRBV28 with TRBJ2-3; D might be TRBD1 (5 bases). The CDR3 sequence is 13 residues long. Germline values: CDR1 MDHEN, CDR2 SYDVKM. V was cut by 6 bases and J by 6 bases, with 13 bases left in between. The DNA of the CDR3 is TGTGCCAGCAGGCTCACAGGCTCCGATACGCAGTATTTT. This translates into CASRLTGSDTQYF.

This chain connects TRBV4-3 to TRBJ2-5, with 9 bases lining up with TRBD1. The germline gives CDR1 LGHNA, CDR2 YSLEER. This CDR3 has 14 amino acids. Trimming cost V 4 bases and J 3 bases; bases outside gene matches: 3. CDR3 in amino acids: CASSRRTGEETQYF. As DNA, the CDR3 is TGCGCCAGCAGCCGGCGGACAGGGGAAGAGACCCAGTACTTC.

The chain joins TRBV4-1 to TRBJ2-7; 10 positions match TRBD2. The CDR3 has 19 amino acids. CDR1 and CDR2 (germline): MGHRA, YSYEKL. J was trimmed by 4 bases and V by 4 bases; bases with no gene match: 19. CDR3 nucleotide sequence: TGCGCCAGCAGCCCTTCGGGGGGTGATAGCGGGAGGCCCGCTTACGAGCAGTACTTC. Protein: CASSPSGGDSGRPAYEQYF.

The genes are TRBV9 and TRBJ2-7; TRBD2 might be the D (6 bases). CDR1 SGDLS and CDR2 YYNGEE come from the germline V gene. With 2 bases removed from V and 7 bases from J, the gap between germline ends came to 16 bases. This CDR3 contains 14 residues. CDR3 sequence: CASSVHTGGREQYF. The CDR3 bases are TGTGCCAGCAGCGTCCACACCGGAGGGCGAGAGCAGTACTTC. Variable domain in full (rest from reference TRBV9 and TRBJ2-7): DSGVTQTPKHLITATGQRVTLRCSPRSGDLSVYWYQQSLDQGLQFLIQYYNGEERAKGNILERFSAQQFPDLHSELNLSSLELGDSALYFCASSVHTGGREQYFGPGTRLTVT.

The chain employs TRBV27 and TRBJ1-1, with D possibly TRBD1 on 6 matching bases. Trimming removed 9 bases from V and 4 bases from J, with 15 bases in between. The CDR3 consists of 13 residues. Germline V gives CDR1 MNHEY, CDR2 SMNVEV (reference sequence). CDR3: CASARVRGTEAFF. As DNA, the CDR3 is TGTGCCAGTGCTCGGGTCAGGGGCACTGAAGCTTTCTTT.

The CDR3 nucleotides read TGTGCCAGCAGCCTGGGACAGGGCGGGCAGCCCCAGCATTTT. It is translated as CASSLGQGGQPQHF. The chain combines TRBV5-5 with TRBJ1-5, with 9 nucleotides matching TRBD1. The V gene's germline CDR1 is SGHKS and CDR2 YYEKEE (reference sequence). Trimming took 4 bases from V and 7 from J; bases not matched to a gene: 6. The CDR3 contains 14 residues.

The chain links TRBV28 to TRBJ2-7; 8 nucleotides line up with TRBD2. CDR3 length: 13 residues. In germline, CDR1 is MDHEN, CDR2 SYDVKM. V was pared by 6 bases and J by 0 bases, with 1 base of the junction left unmatched. The CDR3 is CASRLADSYEQYF. For the CDR3, the DNA is TGTGCCAGCAGACTAGCGGACTCCTACGAGCAGTACTTC.

The chain carries TRBV10-3 and TRBJ1-3, with 10 bases matching TRBD1. The V gene end was trimmed by 9 bases and the J gene end by 4 bases; junction bases not matched to a gene: 3. The CDR3 is 13 residues long. Germline V gene data show CDR1 as ENHRY and CDR2 as SYGVKD. CDR3 sequence reads: CAMRGQGGNTIYF. In DNA form, the CDR3 reads TGTGCCATGAGGGGACAGGGGGGAAACACCATATATTTT.

V is TRBV5-1 and J is TRBJ2-5; 7 bases are shared with TRBD1. The germline gives CDR1 SGHRS, CDR2 YFSETQ. Trimming took 3 bases from V and 5 from J; bases not matched to a gene: 4. There are 13 residues in the CDR3. CDR3 amino acids: CASSSADRETQYF. In DNA form, the CDR3 reads TGCGCCAGCAGCTCGGCGGACAGGGAGACCCAGTACTTC.

A single count supports this clone. The rearrangement uses TRBV5-1 and TRBJ2-7; the D gene is possibly TRBD1 (6 bases). Germline V CDR1 and CDR2: SGHRS, YFSETQ. Trimming pared 0 bases from V and 1 base from J, leaving 11 bases between. This CDR3 spans 15 amino acids. The CDR3: CASSLAIQGSYEQYF. CDR3 in DNA: TGCGCCAGCAGCTTGGCCATACAGGGATCCTACGAGCAGTACTTC.

The chain joins TRBV7-9 to TRBJ1-3, with D perhaps matching TRBD1 (5 bases). The germline V gene has CDR1 SEHNR and CDR2 FQNEAQ (reference sequence). The CDR3 totals 14 residues. V was clipped by 4 bases and J by 4 bases, with 11 bases between them. Written as DNA, the CDR3 is TGTGCCAGCAGCTCTCCAGGGTCAGGAAACACCATATATTTT. This translates into CASSSPGSGNTIYF.

This clone was seen a single time. The chain links TRBV6-5 to TRBJ2-3, with 7 bases lining up with TRBD2. Germline-derived CDR1 and CDR2 are MNHEY and SVGAGI. This CDR3 has 14 amino acids. V dropped 2 bases and J dropped 5; count of bases not matched to a gene: 4. This CDR3 reads CASSYGRALDTQYF. DNA for the CDR3: TGTGCCAGCAGTTACGGGAGGGCCTTAGATACGCAGTATTTT.

In DNA form, the CDR3 reads TGTGCCATCGGAGGACCTCGGGGGGGTACTGAAGCTTTCTTT. Encoded protein: CAIGGPRGGTEAFF. The chain uses TRBV10-3 and TRBJ1-1; tentative D call: TRBD1 (5 bases). Looked up from germline, CDR1 is ENHRY and CDR2 is SYGVKD. The CDR3 extends over 14 amino acids. The V end was cut by 8 bases, the J end by 5 bases, with 18 bases between.

The chain carries TRBV7-2 and TRBJ1-2; 12 bases are a match to TRBD1. Germline V lookup: CDR1 SGHTA, CDR2 FQGNSA. J was trimmed by 7 bases and V by 7 bases; bases with no gene match: 10. The CDR3 is made up of 15 amino acids. The CDR3 is CASNLHGTGGSGYTF. The CDR3 bases are TGTGCCAGCAATTTACACGGGACAGGGGGCAGTGGCTACACCTTC.

The J gene is TRBJ2-1, the V gene TRBV7-9; D may be TRBD2 (5 bases). The CDR3 has 16 residues. V shed 1 base and J shed 7 bases, with 17 bases lying between them. Germline CDR1 is SEHNR and CDR2 is FQNEAQ (reference sequence). The CDR3 nucleotides are TGTGCCAGCAGCTTAGATCTCGGGGTAGCTATAAATGAGCAGTTCTTC. Translation: CASSLDLGVAINEQFF.

The chain is built from TRBV7-2 and TRBJ1-1; 7 bases fit TRBD1. The CDR3 sequence is 16 residues long. CDR1 and CDR2 from the germline V gene are SGHTA and FQGNSA. The ends lost 1 base at V and 6 bases at J; junction bases unmatched: 11. The CDR3 loop is CASSLGIDRAGSEAFF. The CDR3 DNA sequence: TGTGCCAGCAGCTTAGGAATAGACAGGGCGGGCTCTGAAGCTTTCTTT.

The rearrangement joins TRBV10-3 to TRBJ2-3; the match to TRBD2 covers 10 bases. Germline CDR1 and CDR2: ENHRY and SYGVKD. The CDR3 contains 16 residues. The V and J ends lost 6 bases and 2 bases, in that order; junction bases with no gene match: 8. In DNA, the CDR3 is TGTGCCATCAGGGACGCTCTAGCGGGGGTCACAGATACGCAGTATTTT. Its protein product is CAIRDALAGVTDTQYF.

This clone was counted once. The chain employs TRBV6-4 and TRBJ2-1, with D perhaps TRBD2 (6 bases). This CDR3 spans 15 amino acids. Germline assignment: CDR1 MRHNA and CDR2 SNTAGT. With 4 bases removed from V and 2 bases from J, the gap between germline ends came to 12 bases. The CDR3 region has the DNA TGTGCCAGCAGTGTGGAGGTAGCGGCCTACAATGAGCAGTTCTTC. Its translation is CASSVEVAAYNEQFF.

This clone was detected a few times. This chain joins TRBV5-5 and TRBJ1-1; D perhaps matches TRBD1 (5 bases). V was trimmed by 1 base and J by 5 bases, leaving 12 bases between them. Germline V lookup: CDR1 SGHKS, CDR2 YYEKEE (reference sequence). This CDR3 contains 14 residues. For the CDR3, the DNA is TGTGCCAGCAGCTTGTCGATTGGGGGGACTGAAGCTTTCTTT. Translation: CASSLSIGGTEAFF. The full variable domain, in which reference TRBV5-5 and TRBJ1-1 provide the parts outside the CDR3, is DAGVTQSPTHLIKTRGQQVTLRCSPISGHKSVSWYQQVLGQGPQFIFQYYEKEERGRGNFPDRFSARQFPNYSSELNVNALLLGDSALYLCASSLSIGGTEAFFGQGTRLTVV.

The gene calls are TRBV6-5 and TRBJ2-3, with 8 bases identical to TRBD2. CDR3 length: 16 amino acids. Germline-derived CDR1 and CDR2 are MNHEY and SVGAGI. Trimming took 0 bases from V and 0 from J; bases not matched to a gene: 2. CDR3 DNA: TGTGCCAGCAGTTACTCCCGGGAGGGGAGCACAGATACGCAGTATTTT. Its protein product is CASSYSREGSTDTQYF.

This chain links TRBV25-1 with TRBJ2-3; 8 bases fit TRBD2. CDR3 length: 15 residues. J lost 4 bases, V lost 2 bases, and 5 bases had no gene match. The germline CDR1 and CDR2 sequences are MGHDK and SYGVNS. The chain's CDR3 is CASSEIGTRADTQYF. The CDR3 region has the DNA TGTGCCAGCAGTGAAATCGGGACTAGGGCAGATACGCAGTATTTT.

V gene TRBV19 combines with J gene TRBJ1-5, with 8 positions matching TRBD1. The CDR3 consists of 14 residues. Germline V CDR1 and CDR2: LNHDA, SQIVND (reference sequence). V lost 8 bases and J lost 4; bases outside the gene matches: 7. Written as DNA, the CDR3 is TGTGCCAGTGGAGGACAGGGTGGGAATCAGCCCCAGCATTTT. It codes for CASGGQGGNQPQHF. The entire variable domain, with the rest obtained from reference TRBV19 and TRBJ1-5, is as follows: DGGITQSPKYLFRKEGQNVTLSCEQNLNHDAMYWYRQDPGQGLRLIYYSQIVNDFQKGDIAEGYSVSREKKESFPLTVTSAQKNPTAFYLCASGGQGGNQPQHFGDGTRLSIL.

This chain uses TRBV7-8 with TRBJ2-1; possible D gene TRBD2, 6 bases. Looked up from germline, CDR1 is SGHVS and CDR2 is FQNEAQ. With 5 bases removed from V and 12 bases from J, the gap between germline ends came to 26 bases. CDR3 length: 16 residues. This chain's CDR3 is CASSNPGREVERGQFF. The DNA of the CDR3 is TGTGCCAGCAGCAATCCTGGAAGGGAGGTAGAGAGGGGGCAGTTCTTC. The entire variable domain, with the rest obtained from reference TRBV7-8 and TRBJ2-1, is as follows: GAGVSQSPRYKVAKRGQDVALRCDPISGHVSLFWYQQALGQGPEFLTYFQNEAQLDKSGLPSDRFFAERPEGSVSTLKIQRTQQEDSAVYLCASSNPGREVERGQFFGPGTRLTVL.

The chain links TRBV19 to TRBJ2-2, with 9 bases lining up with TRBD2. CDR1 and CDR2 from the germline V gene are LNHDA and SQIVND (reference sequence). The trim removed 3 bases at V and 0 bases at J, leaving 5 bases unmatched. The CDR3 contains 17 residues. CDR3 DNA sequence: TGTGCCAGTAGTATGGCGGGAGGGCCCGCGAACACCGGGGAGCTGTTTTTT. Its translation: CASSMAGGPANTGELFF.

The chain recombines TRBV5-1 with TRBJ2-5; 7 bases fit TRBD2. The CDR3 contains 18 residues. J gave up 6 bases and V 4 bases, and 21 bases lay outside the gene matches. Germline CDR1 SGHRS, CDR2 YFSETQ. The CDR3 DNA is TGCGCCAGCAGCCGGACCGGGAGGACTAGGATAGGTAGTAAGACCCAGTACTTC. Protein sequence: CASSRTGRTRIGSKTQYF.

V gene TRBV30 combines with J gene TRBJ1-2, with TRBD1 as a possible D gene (6 bases). The V gene lost 0 bases and the J gene lost 7 bases, with 6 bases spanning the gap. This CDR3 comprises 11 residues. Germline V gene lookup returns CDR1 GTSNPN and CDR2 SVGIG (reference sequence). The CDR3 loop reads CAWSVGGGYTF. The CDR3, as DNA: TGTGCCTGGAGTGTAGGGGGTGGCTACACCTTC. Variable domain in full (rest from reference TRBV30 and TRBJ1-2): SQTIHQWPATLVQPVGSPLSLECTVEGTSNPNLYWYRQAAGRGLQLLFYSVGIGQISSEVPQNLSASRPQDRQFILSSKKLLLSDSGFYLCAWSVGGGYTFGSGTRLTVV.

V is TRBV7-6 and J is TRBJ2-1; 8 nucleotides align to TRBD2. V shed 5 bases and J 5 bases; nucleotides not matched to a gene: 8. The length of the CDR3 is 15 residues. Germline V lookup: CDR1 SGHVS, CDR2 FNYEAQ. In DNA, the CDR3 is TGTGCCAGCAGCCTAGTTGTCGGGGGGGACAATGAGCAGTTCTTC. This sequence encodes CASSLVVGGDNEQFF.